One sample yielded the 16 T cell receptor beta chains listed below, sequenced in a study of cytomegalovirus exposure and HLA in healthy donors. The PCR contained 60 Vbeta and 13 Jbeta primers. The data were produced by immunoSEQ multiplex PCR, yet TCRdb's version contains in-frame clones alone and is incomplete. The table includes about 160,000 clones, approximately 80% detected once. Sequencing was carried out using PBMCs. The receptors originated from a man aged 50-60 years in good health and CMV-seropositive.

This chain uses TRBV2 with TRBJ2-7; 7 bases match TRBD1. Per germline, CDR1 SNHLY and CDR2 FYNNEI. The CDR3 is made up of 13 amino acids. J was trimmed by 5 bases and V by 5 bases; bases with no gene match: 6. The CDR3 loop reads CASSLYRGHEQYF. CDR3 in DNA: TGTGCCAGCAGTTTGTACAGGGGCCACGAGCAGTACTTC. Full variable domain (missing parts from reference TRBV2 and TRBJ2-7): EPEVTQTPSHQVTQMGQEVILRCVPISNHLYFYWYRQILGQKVEFLVSFYNNEISEKSEIFDDQFSVERPDGSNFTLKIRSTKLEDSAMYFCASSLYRGHEQYFGPGTRLTVT.

The CDR3 loop is CASSYRDGGGFEQFF. The CDR3 DNA reads TGTGCCAGCAGCTATCGCGACGGGGGGGGCTTTGAGCAGTTCTTC. This chain connects TRBV11-3 to TRBJ2-1, with 8 positions matching TRBD2. V gave up 4 bases and J gave up 9 bases; unmatched junction bases: 11. This CDR3 contains 15 residues. Germline CDR1 is SGHNT and CDR2 is YENEEA.

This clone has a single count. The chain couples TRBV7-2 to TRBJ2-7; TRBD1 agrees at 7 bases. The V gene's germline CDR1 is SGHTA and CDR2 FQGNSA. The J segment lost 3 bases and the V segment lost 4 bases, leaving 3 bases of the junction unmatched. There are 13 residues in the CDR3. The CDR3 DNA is TGTGCCAGCAGCTCCCGGGACAGCTACGAGCAGTACTTC. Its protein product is CASSSRDSYEQYF.

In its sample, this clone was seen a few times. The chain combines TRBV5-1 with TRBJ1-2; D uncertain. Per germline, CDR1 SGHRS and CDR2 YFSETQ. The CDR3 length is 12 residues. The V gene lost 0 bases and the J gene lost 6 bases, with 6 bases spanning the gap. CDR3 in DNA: TGCGCCAGCAGCTTGGAACATGATGGCTACACCTTC. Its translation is CASSLEHDGYTF.

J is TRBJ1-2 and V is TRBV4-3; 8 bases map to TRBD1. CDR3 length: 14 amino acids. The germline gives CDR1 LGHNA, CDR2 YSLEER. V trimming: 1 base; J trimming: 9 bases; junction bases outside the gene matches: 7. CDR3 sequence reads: CASSQVGQGASYTF. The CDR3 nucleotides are TGCGCCAGCAGCCAAGTCGGGCAGGGGGCGAGCTACACCTTC.

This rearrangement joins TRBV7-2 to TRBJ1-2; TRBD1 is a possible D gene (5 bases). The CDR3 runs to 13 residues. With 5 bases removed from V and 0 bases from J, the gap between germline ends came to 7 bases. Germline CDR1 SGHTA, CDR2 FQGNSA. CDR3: CASSMTANYGYTF. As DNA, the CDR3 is TGTGCCAGCAGCATGACAGCTAACTATGGCTACACCTTC.

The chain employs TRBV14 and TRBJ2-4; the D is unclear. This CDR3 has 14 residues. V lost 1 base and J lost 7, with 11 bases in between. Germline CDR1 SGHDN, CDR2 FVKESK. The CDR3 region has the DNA TGTGCCAGCAGCCAAGTTTTACAGCCCAACATTCAGTACTTC. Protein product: CASSQVLQPNIQYF.

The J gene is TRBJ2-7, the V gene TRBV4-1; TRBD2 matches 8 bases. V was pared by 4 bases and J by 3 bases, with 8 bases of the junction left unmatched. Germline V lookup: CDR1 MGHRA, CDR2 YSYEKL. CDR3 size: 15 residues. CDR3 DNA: TGCGCCAGCAGCCGACTTAGCGGGGCGGTCTACGAGCAGTACTTC. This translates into CASSRLSGAVYEQYF.

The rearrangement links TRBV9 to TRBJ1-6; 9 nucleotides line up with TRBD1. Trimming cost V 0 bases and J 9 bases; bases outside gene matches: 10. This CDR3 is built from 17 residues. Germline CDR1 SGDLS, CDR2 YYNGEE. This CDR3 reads CASSVEGTGTGSSPLHF. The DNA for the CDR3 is TGTGCCAGCAGCGTAGAAGGAACCGGGACAGGGTCTTCACCCCTCCACTTT.

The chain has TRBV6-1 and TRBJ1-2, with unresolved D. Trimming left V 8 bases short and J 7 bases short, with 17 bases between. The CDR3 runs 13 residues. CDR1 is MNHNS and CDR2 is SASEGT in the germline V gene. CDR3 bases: TGTGCCAGCGGAATAGGACTAGTTGGTGGCTACACCTTC. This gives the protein CASGIGLVGGYTF.

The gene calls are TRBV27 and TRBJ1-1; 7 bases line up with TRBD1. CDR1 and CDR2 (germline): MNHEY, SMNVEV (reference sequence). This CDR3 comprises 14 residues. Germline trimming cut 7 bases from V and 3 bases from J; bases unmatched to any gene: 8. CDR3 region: CASNKRDSHTEAFF. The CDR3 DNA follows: TGTGCCAGCAATAAGAGGGACAGCCACACTGAAGCTTTCTTT.

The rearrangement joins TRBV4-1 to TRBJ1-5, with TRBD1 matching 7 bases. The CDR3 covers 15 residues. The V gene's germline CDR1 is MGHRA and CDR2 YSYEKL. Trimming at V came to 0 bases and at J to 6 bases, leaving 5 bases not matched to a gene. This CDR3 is CASSQEGGRGQPQHF. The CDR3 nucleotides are TGCGCCAGCAGCCAAGAAGGGGGCAGGGGTCAGCCCCAGCATTTT.

CDR3 region: CASSQWDRTNIQYF. DNA for the CDR3: TGTGCCAGCAGCCAATGGGACAGAACAAACATTCAGTACTTC. The chain couples TRBV5-5 to TRBJ2-4; TRBD1 matches at 7 bases. Losses at the gene ends were 4 bases for V and 6 bases for J; bases not matched to a gene: 7. In germline, CDR1 is SGHKS, CDR2 YYEKEE (reference sequence). The CDR3 runs to 14 residues.

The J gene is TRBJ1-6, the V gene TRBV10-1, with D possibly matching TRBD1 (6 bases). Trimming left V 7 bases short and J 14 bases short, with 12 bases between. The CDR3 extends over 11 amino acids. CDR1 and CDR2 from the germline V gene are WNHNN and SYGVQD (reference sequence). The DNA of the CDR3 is TGCGCCAGCACAGGGGATGACACCCTCCACTTT. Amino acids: CASTGDDTLHF.

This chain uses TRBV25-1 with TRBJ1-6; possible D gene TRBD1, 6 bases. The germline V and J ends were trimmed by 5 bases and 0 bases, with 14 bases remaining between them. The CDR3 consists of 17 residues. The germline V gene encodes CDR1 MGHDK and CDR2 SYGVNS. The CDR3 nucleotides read TGTGCCAGCAGTCAAAACAGGGAGAGCTCCTATAATTCACCCCTCCACTTT. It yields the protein CASSQNRESSYNSPLHF.

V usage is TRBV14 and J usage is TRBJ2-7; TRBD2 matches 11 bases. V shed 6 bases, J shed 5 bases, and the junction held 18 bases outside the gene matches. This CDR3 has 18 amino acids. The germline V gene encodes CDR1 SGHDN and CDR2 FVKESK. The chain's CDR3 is CASSPLRVYSGGAHEQYF. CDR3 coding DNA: TGTGCCAGCAGTCCACTTAGGGTGTATAGCGGGGGGGCCCACGAGCAGTACTTC.